This T cell receptor (beta chain) is drawn from a study of CD8+CD57+ T cells in acquired aplastic anemia (dated by TCRdb to between 2018 and 2020). Broadly, across the study: Extracted DNA from sorted CD4+ and CD8+ cells averaged approximately 3.4 ug, ranging from 0.2 to 27.4 ug. A CD8+CD57+ expansion meant a frequency higher than the mean frequency seen in healthy subjects.

Profiling of TCR beta VDJ combinations and CDR3 sequences used genomic DNA as the template. TCR repertoire sequencing was run on an Illumina HiSeq 2000. The authors processed their data as follows. Repertoires were assessed using TRBV/TRBJ rearrangement plots, CDR3 size and DJ length profiles, and Simpson's diversity index. Whichever DNA sequence was most abundant in the deep sequencing data was defined as the immunodominant clone. CDR3 amino acid sequences were screened for sharing across subjects and were compared with published repertoires and the VDJdb database. In-frame beta chains were kept once TCRdb had trimmed the public reads at Q25 with fastp and called clones with MiXCR. Entries are consolidated by CDR3 protein sequence, retaining the most common genes and DNA. The V and J calls were not made by the authors but by TCRdb's processing. The sample data list around 430,000 distinct CDR3 sequences, and about a third of these were observed just once. The ten most abundant clones make up under 0.95% of the sample.

Patients chosen for sequencing had shown expansion of CD8+CD57+ cells by flow cytometry. Severe acquired aplastic anemia was diagnosed in all patients according to International Study of Aplastic Anemia and Agranulocytosis and Camitta criteria. Patients had received no therapy at the time of blood sampling. TCR repertoires of sorted CD4+ and CD8+ blood T cells from severe aplastic anemia patients and healthy subjects were deep-sequenced in the study. Patients were enrolled in the USA under clinicaltrials.gov protocols 00001620, 01623167, 00001397, 00071045, 00081523 and 00961064. Ficoll-Paque density gradient centrifugation was used to isolate peripheral blood mononuclear cells. Before DNA was extracted, CD4+ and CD8+ T cells were sorted using either FACS or magnetic beads. Results and caveats for the whole study, not just this receptor: Approximately 31 CD8+ CDR3 sequences were found in both patients and controls but appeared to be highly expressed in patients and within the immunodominant clones of the patients. Patients and healthy controls showed no significant difference in CD8+ Simpson's diversity (P=0.060).

The CDR3, from cysteine to phenylalanine, totals 16 residues. Here the CDR3 DNA is all that survives: 48 bases in frame from base 1. Trimming takes 1 base from V and 0 bases from J, and the germline ends sit 12 bases apart. The germline V gene specifies SNHLY as CDR1 and FYNNEI as CDR2. Regarding this clonotype: This receptor's antigen is unknown. A read error may explain this, as a much larger clone is one base away.

Sequencing input: sorted CD4+, CD8+, or CD8+CD57+ T cells (not recorded which) from PBMCs. This TCR was recovered from a human donor with aplastic anemia. The chain is encoded by TRBV2 joined to TRBJ1-1; no D gene is confidently identified. The CDR3 region reads CASSEGQEAMNTEAFF. The sequenced DNA is TGTGCCAGCAGTGAAGGGCAGGAGGCTATGAACACTGAAGCTTTCTTT.